Presented here are 31 T cell receptor beta chains from one specimen sequenced in a study of shared clonotypes between healthy human individuals. Terminally differentiated effector memory CD45RA+ cells were excluded from the naive CD8 cells, which were CD45RO-negative and positively selected for CCR7. Profiled with immunoSEQ multiplex PCR; TCRdb holds only in-frame clones, not every one. The sample holds about 2.1 million clones, around 93% seen once. Material for sequencing was naive CD8+ T cells from PBMCs. The receptors stem from a man between 18 and 29 years old in good health. Some clones in this sample may be carry-over from other donors' samples.

The chain carries TRBV7-9 and TRBJ2-2; 9 positions agree with TRBD1. The CDR3 covers 14 residues. The junction had 4 bases not matched to a gene; V was cut back by 5 bases and J by 6 bases. Germline assignment: CDR1 SEHNR and CDR2 FQNEAQ (reference sequence). The CDR3 DNA sequence: TGTGCCAGCAGCCGCCGGGACAGGGCCGGGGAGCTGTTTTTT. It specifies CASSRRDRAGELFF.

This clone was observed a single time. V usage is TRBV6-1 and J usage is TRBJ1-1; D uncertain. CDR1 is MNHNS and CDR2 is SASEGT in the germline V gene. Trimming took off 6 bases at V and 2 bases at J, with 10 bases between the two ends. The CDR3 runs 13 residues. The CDR3 nucleotides are TGTGCCAGCAGAGAACGGGGAAACACTGAAGCTTTCTTT. Its protein is CASRERGNTEAFF.

This chain links TRBV4-1 with TRBJ1-4; TRBD1 might be the D (5 bases). V lost 4 bases to trimming and J lost 8 bases, with 17 bases between them. Germline V gene lookup returns CDR1 MGHRA and CDR2 YSYEKL. CDR3 length: 15 residues. CDR3: CASSPRTRVGEKLFF. The CDR3 coding sequence is TGCGCCAGCAGCCCTCGGACACGGGTGGGGGAAAAACTGTTTTTT.

The rearrangement links TRBV11-2 to TRBJ2-5, with 9 bases identical to TRBD2. Germline V gene lookup returns CDR1 SGHAT and CDR2 FQNNGV. The V segment lost 3 bases and the J segment 5 bases; nucleotides outside the gene matches: 4. The CDR3 has 14 amino acids. For the CDR3, the DNA is TGTGCCAGCAGCTTGGGACTAGCTAAGGAGACCCAGTACTTC. Amino acid sequence: CASSLGLAKETQYF.

V and J are TRBV7-8 and TRBJ1-2; 7 nucleotides agree with TRBD1. V lost 1 base and J lost 1; bases outside the gene matches: 6. Germline V lookup: CDR1 SGHVS, CDR2 FQNEAQ. The CDR3 length is 16 residues. CDR3 nucleotides: TGTGCCAGCAGCTTAGGGGGGGACAGCATTAACTATGGCTACACCTTC. It yields the protein CASSLGGDSINYGYTF.

V is TRBV6-6 and J is TRBJ2-7; possible D gene TRBD2, 5 bases. V was pared by 10 bases and J by 2 bases, with 15 bases between. The CDR3 is made up of 13 amino acids. Per the germline V gene, CDR1 is MNHNY and CDR2 is SVGAGI (reference sequence). Here the CDR3 DNA reads TGTGCCATCCGGGGTTTTCCTGCCTACGAGCAGTACTTC. It specifies CAIRGFPAYEQYF.

The chain recombines TRBV28 with TRBJ2-3; D possibly corresponds to TRBD2 (6 bases). The CDR3 runs 16 residues. The germline CDR1 and CDR2 sequences are MDHEN and SYDVKM. V was pared by 6 bases and J by 5 bases, with 21 bases between. This chain's CDR3 is CASSRSPGGSLDTQYF. Written as DNA, the CDR3 is TGTGCCAGCAGCCGATCCCCTGGGGGGAGCCTAGATACGCAGTATTTT.

The CDR3 bases are TGTGCCATCAGTGAGCTAGCGGGAGGATCAAATGAGCAGTTCTTC. It codes for CAISELAGGSNEQFF. The J gene is TRBJ2-1, the V gene TRBV10-3; 11 bases map to TRBD2. The CDR3 sequence is 15 residues long. Unmatched junction bases numbered 4, after V lost 2 bases and J lost 7 bases. Germline V gene sequence: CDR1 ENHRY, CDR2 SYGVKD.

This clone has just one count. The rearrangement uses TRBV6-6 and TRBJ2-7; no clear D. The CDR3 runs to 14 residues. Germline V gene data show CDR1 as MNHNY and CDR2 as SVGAGI (reference sequence). The germline V and J ends were trimmed by 5 bases and 5 bases, with 16 bases remaining between them. The CDR3: CASSLHERLHEQYF. The CDR3 DNA is TGTGCCAGCAGTCTTCATGAACGACTCCACGAGCAGTACTTC.

The CDR3 protein is CSVVRGLNSYEQYF. The CDR3 bases are TGCAGCGTTGTACGGGGCCTTAACTCCTACGAGCAGTACTTC. This rearrangement joins TRBV29-1 to TRBJ2-7; the D gene could be TRBD1 or TRBD2 (5 bases each). Trimming shortened V by 4 bases and J by 0 bases, and 13 bases separated the two germline ends. The CDR3 is 14 amino acids. CDR1 SQVTM and CDR2 ANQGSEA come from the germline V gene.

The chain has TRBV10-1 and TRBJ2-6; TRBD2 might be the D (6 bases). The germline V gene has CDR1 WNHNN and CDR2 SYGVQD (reference sequence). The CDR3 length is 21 residues. Between the trimmed V and J ends, which lost 6 bases and 0 bases, there was a span of 27 bases. Written as DNA, the CDR3 is TGCGCCAGCAGCGGCTCCGGGGGTCCACCCTTATATTTCTCTGGGGCCAACGTCCTGACTTTC. Translation gives CASSGSGGPPLYFSGANVLTF.

With respect to this clone: Germline and junction disagree at one end, which may indicate a read error. This chain links TRBV11-2 with TRBJ2-5, with D tentatively TRBD2 (5 bases). The CDR3 is 15 residues long. Germline CDR1 SGHAT, CDR2 FQNNGV. CDR3 sequence (DNA): TGTGCCAGCAGCCTAACTGGACTGGTCCAAGAGAGCCAGTACTTC. Its protein product is CASSLTGLVQESQYF.

The chain employs TRBV19 and TRBJ1-1; TRBD1 agrees at 7 bases. V lost 7 bases to trimming and J lost 0 bases; unmatched junction nucleotides: 5. This CDR3 has 14 amino acids. The germline V gene has CDR1 LNHDA and CDR2 SQIVND (reference sequence). The CDR3 bases are TGTGCCAGTATTGACAGGGTACTGAACACTGAAGCTTTCTTT. Its translation: CASIDRVLNTEAFF.

This chain connects TRBV4-3 to TRBJ1-5, with TRBD1 as a possible D gene (5 bases). The CDR3 runs to 18 residues. Germline-derived CDR1 and CDR2 are LGHNA and YSLEER. V lost 4 bases and J lost 0, with 19 bases in between. CDR3 protein: CASSPGVWRGVSNQPQHF. For the CDR3, the DNA is TGCGCCAGCAGCCCGGGGGTCTGGCGGGGAGTTAGCAATCAGCCCCAGCATTTT.

The V and J genes are TRBV5-6 and TRBJ2-3; 16 positions agree with TRBD2. The germline gives CDR1 SGHDT, CDR2 YYEEEE. There are 16 residues in the CDR3. The junction had 8 bases not matched to a gene; V was cut back by 4 bases and J by 9 bases. The CDR3 DNA reads as TGTGCCAGCAGCCCCATGGGACTAGCGGGAGGGGGCACGCAGTATTTT. It translates to CASSPMGLAGGGTQYF.

With respect to this clone: Other DNA sequences from this sample encode an identical CDR3 as well. The chain combines TRBV5-1 with TRBJ2-7; TRBD2 is a possible D gene (5 bases). The CDR3 is 12 amino acids. Germline V gene lookup returns CDR1 SGHRS and CDR2 YFSETQ. V was clipped by 1 base and J by 4 bases, with 6 bases between them. CDR3 sequence: CASSLRGYEQYF. The CDR3 region has the DNA TGCGCCAGCAGCTTGCGAGGGTACGAGCAGTACTTC. The variable domain in full, completed from reference TRBV5-1 and TRBJ2-7, reads KAGVTQTPRYLIKTRGQQVTLSCSPISGHRSVSWYQQTPGQGLQFLFEYFSETQRNKGNFPGRFSGRQFSNSRSEMNVSTLELGDSALYLCASSLRGYEQYFGPGTRLTVT.

The chain couples TRBV6-6 to TRBJ1-2; TRBD1 agrees at 7 bases. The ends lost 6 bases at V and 5 bases at J; junction bases unmatched: 9. The CDR3 extends over 14 amino acids. Germline values: CDR1 MNHNY, CDR2 SVGAGI (reference sequence). This chain's CDR3 is CASRDRDRWYGYTF. The CDR3 coding sequence is TGTGCCAGCAGGGACCGGGACAGATGGTATGGCTACACCTTC.

V usage is TRBV7-9 and J usage is TRBJ1-1, with D unresolved. Trimming left V 1 base short and J 1 base short, with 13 bases between. CDR1 is SEHNR and CDR2 is FQNEAQ in the germline V gene (reference sequence). This CDR3 has 16 residues. The CDR3 DNA sequence: TGTGCCAGCAGCTTAGAGCGACGGATACCGAACACTGAAGCTTTCTTT. Its translation is CASSLERRIPNTEAFF.

The rearrangement uses TRBV19 and TRBJ1-2; weak D call: TRBD1 (6 bases). Deletions cut 7 bases from V and 3 bases from J, with 24 bases between. The length of the CDR3 is 17 residues. Germline V CDR1 and CDR2: LNHDA, SQIVND (reference sequence). In DNA form, the CDR3 reads TGTGCCAGTACCGGACAGATTCTTGGGGAATTTTACTATGGCTACACCTTC. This codes for CASTGQILGEFYYGYTF.

The chain combines TRBV11-2 with TRBJ2-5; TRBD2 aligns across 12 bases. Germline lookup yields CDR1 SGHAT and CDR2 FQNNGV. The CDR3 contains 16 residues. V lost 6 bases, J lost 5 bases, and 10 bases stayed unmatched. CDR3 coding DNA: TGTGCCAGCAGATCACGACTAGCGGGAGATGACGAGACCCAGTACTTC. As protein: CASRSRLAGDDETQYF.

The rearrangement links TRBV10-2 to TRBJ2-1, with D possibly called TRBD1 or TRBD2 (6 bases each). Trimming took 3 bases from V and 8 from J, leaving 23 bases between them. The CDR3 length is 17 residues. The V gene's germline CDR1 is WSHSY and CDR2 SAAADI. CDR3 nucleotide sequence: TGCGCCAGCAGTGACACCCTGGGGGCGGAGGGGGGCGATGAGCAGTTCTTC. Translation: CASSDTLGAEGGDEQFF.

This rearrangement joins TRBV9 to TRBJ2-7; 8 nucleotides line up with TRBD1. The CDR3 runs to 15 residues. Unmatched junction bases numbered 6, after V lost 4 bases and J lost 0 bases. Germline loops: CDR1 SGDLS, CDR2 YYNGEE. The CDR3 spells CASSPFGQGSYEQYF. The CDR3 DNA follows: TGTGCCAGCAGCCCGTTCGGACAGGGCTCCTACGAGCAGTACTTC.

The chain joins TRBV4-1 to TRBJ1-5; TRBD1 matches 8 bases. The germline gives CDR1 MGHRA, CDR2 YSYEKL. J was trimmed by 4 bases and V by 4 bases; bases with no gene match: 9. The CDR3 loop spans 16 amino acids. The CDR3 sequence: CASSLRTGTVNQPQHF. As DNA, the CDR3 is TGCGCCAGCAGCCTCCGGACAGGGACGGTAAATCAGCCCCAGCATTTT.

The chain recombines TRBV21-1 with TRBJ2-5; no check of the table's D call, TRBD1, against the DNA was made. TRBV21-1 is recorded as a pseudogene. The CDR3 has 15 amino acids. The DNA of the CDR3 is TGTGCCAGCAGCCGTGGGGGCAGGGCTCAAGAGACCCAGTACTTC. This encodes CASSRGGRAQETQYF.

This clone is a singleton in its sample. CDR3 DNA: TGTGCCAGCAGTTTGTTACTAGCGGGAGCTGATACGCAGTATTTT. Translated, it gives CASSLLLAGADTQYF. The chain has TRBV27 and TRBJ2-3; 11 positions match TRBD2. The ends lost 3 bases at V and 6 bases at J; junction bases unmatched: 5. Germline V gene lookup returns CDR1 MNHEY and CDR2 SMNVEV (reference sequence). This CDR3 contains 15 residues.

This clone was found once. The rearrangement links TRBV7-2 to TRBJ2-7; 8 nucleotides line up with TRBD1. CDR1 is SGHTA, CDR2 FQGNSA, per germline. V shed 5 bases, J shed 3 bases, and the junction held 6 bases outside the gene matches. The CDR3 consists of 14 residues. The CDR3 DNA sequence: TGTGCCAGCAGCACCCGGGACAGGAGCTACGAGCAGTACTTC. Translating gives CASSTRDRSYEQYF.

The chain has TRBV15 and TRBJ1-1; D not resolved. Germline CDR1 and CDR2: LNHNV and YYDKDF (reference sequence). The CDR3 is 12 amino acids. The V end was cut by 5 bases, the J end by 7 bases, with 11 bases between. The CDR3 DNA is TGTGCCACCAGCTCGGGCCACCATGAAGCTTTCTTT. Its translation is CATSSGHHEAFF.

The V gene is TRBV5-5, the J gene TRBJ2-2; 9 bases are shared with TRBD2. CDR1 and CDR2 (germline): SGHKS, YYEKEE (reference sequence). The CDR3 covers 18 residues. V was clipped by 2 bases and J by 5 bases; unmatched bases: 13. The CDR3 DNA reads TGTGCCAGCAGCTTAGTTGATTTTGGACTAGCGAGTACCGGGGAGCTGTTTTTT. Translating gives CASSLVDFGLASTGELFF.

The J gene is TRBJ2-7, the V gene TRBV30; D is undetermined. V lost 3 bases and J 3 bases, leaving 6 bases between the germline ends. The CDR3 is made up of 11 amino acids. Germline CDR1 reads GTSNPN; CDR2 reads SVGIG (reference sequence). Written as DNA, the CDR3 is TGTGCCTGGAGGGTAAACTACGAGCAGTACTTC. Encoded protein: CAWRVNYEQYF.

The chain combines TRBV5-6 with TRBJ2-1, with TRBD1 matching over 9 bases. The CDR3 length is 14 residues. V was clipped by 4 bases and J by 8 bases; unmatched bases: 7. Germline V gives CDR1 SGHDT, CDR2 YYEEEE. CDR3 region: CASSEGQGKDEQFF. Here the CDR3 DNA reads TGTGCCAGCAGCGAGGGACAGGGTAAGGATGAGCAGTTCTTC.

The chain joins TRBV27 to TRBJ1-4, with a weak D call TRBD1 (5 bases). V dropped 4 bases and J dropped 13 bases, with 22 bases sitting between them. Per the germline V gene, CDR1 is MNHEY and CDR2 is SMNVEV (reference sequence). This CDR3 is 15 amino acids long. As DNA, the CDR3 is TGTGCCAGCAGTTGGGGCCCTGGAGGGGCAGGTGGACTGTTTTTT. Amino acid sequence: CASSWGPGGAGGLFF.